One TCR beta chain is described in this entry. Which antigen it targets is not known. Base quality data are lacking; no much larger clone is found one base away. This sample is part of a study of CD8+ T cells in alopecia areata (dated by TCRdb to 2016 to 2019). Study-level background: The treated patients took part in an open-label pilot trial in which moderate-to-severe alopecia areata was treated with oral tofacitinib at 5 to 10 mg twice daily. Patients received tofacitinib for 6 to 18 months and were then followed off drug for 6 months to check for delayed response and recurrence. For the treated patients, the SALT score, which quantifies what percentage of scalp surface area is affected, served as the measure of disease severity. In both human patients and the C3H/HeJ mouse model, the study applied high-throughput TCRbeta sequencing to look at T cell clonal expansion in alopecia areata. Human TCRbeta sequencing covered scalp tissue and sorted CD4+ and CD8+ peripheral blood T cells from patchy and totalis/universalis alopecia areata patients and healthy controls. Tofacitinib-treated patients had biopsies at baseline and at 4 and 24 weeks of treatment, with a later scalp biopsy in several patients. Scalp clonality was compared among normal scalp (n=4), patchy alopecia areata scalp (n=8), and alopecia totalis/universalis scalp (n=8). RNA was extracted with the PAXgene miRNA kit for fixed scalp, the miRNeasy kit for PBMCs, and the RNeasy kit for mouse skin. immunoSEQ multiplex PCR using 35 Vbeta forward primers and 13 Jbeta reverse primers was used to amplify TCRbeta CDR3 regions.

Including the terminal cysteine and phenylalanine, the CDR3 comprises 15 residues. Only the CDR3 DNA is retained, 45 bases long and in frame from the first base. CDR1 and CDR2, looked up from the germline V gene, are KGHSH and LQKENI. Trimmed from V: 3 bases; trimmed from J: 4 bases; junction bases lacking a gene match: 8. Library generation was performed with the immunoSEQ multiplex PCR assay. RNA was extracted from all samples and reverse transcribed into cDNA as template for TCR sequencing. SuperScript III was used to make first-strand cDNA, primed with a 2:1 mix of oligo-dT and random hexamers. A synthetic immune receptor repertoire was used to gauge amplification bias, and whatever bias remained was removed computationally. The paper's data handling went like this. Raw reads were preprocessed for error removal, and CDR3 was defined according to IMGT conventions as running from the conserved cysteine to phenylalanine. Clonality was calculated as 1 minus Shannon entropy normalized by log2 of the number of productive unique TCRs. Whether scalp clones were CD4 or CD8 was inferred by matching scalp TCRbeta sequences against CD4 and CD8 repertoires sorted from blood. TCRdb took this table from immuneACCESS and kept in-frame rearrangements with V and J called. Such tables lack part of the clones; where checked against another copy, unresolved V genes explain under half of the gap, and the rest is unexplained. The V and J calls and clone size are taken from that table; D and trimming were inferred from the DNA. The sample has about 250,000 clones on record, roughly 63% of them singletons. Roughly 0.93% of the sample is held by the ten biggest clonotypes.

What the research found in general, with its limitations: Higher clonality and more expanded CD8+ clones were observed in lesional scalp than in normal scalp, particularly in alopecia totalis/universalis, a finding suggestive of antigenic drive. Because the treated cohort was small and had only one nonresponder, larger studies are needed to examine links between baseline CD8+ expansion and response. Many expanded lesional clones were found to persist in scalp and blood during tofacitinib treatment, and relapse after treatment cessation may be partly explained by this persistence. Tofacitinib significantly decreased scalp clonality and the number of expanded CD8+ clones among the top 100 scalp clones. Scalp TCR repertoire analysis is complicated because resident alphabeta T cells in normal human skin are also sequenced, whereas mouse skin is dominated by gammadelta T cells. Compared with mice, TCR sequences shared between patients were less clear, possibly partly because of HLA diversity across the patient population.

The sample's treatment or condition label, in plain terms: oral pan-JAK inhibitor, 5-10 mg twice daily. Peripheral blood and lesional scalp punch biopsies were obtained from patients with alopecia areata. After PBMCs were isolated by density centrifugation and stained for CD3, CD4 and CD8, a FACSAria was used to sort CD4+ and CD8+ T cells. This sequence was found in a human donor with alopecia areata. Sequenced material: CD4+ T cells sorted from blood, taken around week 54, from a patient treated with tofacitinib. Recombination joined TRBV18 with TRBJ1-2; TRBD1 lines up with 7 middle nucleotides. The nucleotide sequence reads as follows: TGTGCCAGCTCACCCGAAGGGACAGCGGGCTATGGCTACACCTTC. This encodes CASSPEGTAGYGYTF.